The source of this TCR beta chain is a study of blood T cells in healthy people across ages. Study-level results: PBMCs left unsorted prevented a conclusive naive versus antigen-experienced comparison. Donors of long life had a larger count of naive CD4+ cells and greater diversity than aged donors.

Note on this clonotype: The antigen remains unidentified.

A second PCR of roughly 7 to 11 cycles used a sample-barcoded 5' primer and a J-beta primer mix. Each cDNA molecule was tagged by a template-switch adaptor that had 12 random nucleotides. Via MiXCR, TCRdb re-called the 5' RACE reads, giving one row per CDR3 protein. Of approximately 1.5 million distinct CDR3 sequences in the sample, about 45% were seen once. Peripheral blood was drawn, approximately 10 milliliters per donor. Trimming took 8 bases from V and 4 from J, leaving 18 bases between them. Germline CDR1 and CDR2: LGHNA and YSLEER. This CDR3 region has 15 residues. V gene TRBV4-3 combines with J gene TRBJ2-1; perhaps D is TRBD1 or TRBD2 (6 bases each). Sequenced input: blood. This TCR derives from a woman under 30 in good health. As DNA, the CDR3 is TGCGCCAGCCGAAGCCGGGGGCTCCTGTACAATGAGCAGTTCTTC. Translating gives CASRSRGLLYNEQFF.